The source of this T cell receptor beta chain is a study of shared clonotypes between healthy human individuals. Study outcomes and limitations: Clonotypes shared by all four donors outscored non-shared clonotypes in generation probability.

TCRdb keeps only in-frame clones here, not all; method: immunoSEQ multiplex PCR. This sample has about 1 million clones, with around 78% found just once. Germline V lookup: CDR1 SGHRS, CDR2 YFSETQ. Trimming at V came to 0 bases and at J to 5 bases, leaving 7 bases not matched to a gene. The CDR3 spans 16 residues. Comments on this clone: What it recognizes is unknown.

The genes are TRBV5-1 and TRBJ2-5; TRBD2 agrees at 10 bases. Sequencing used memory CD4+ T cells from PBMCs. Described subset: CD45RA-negative fraction. The TCR originated in a man aged 18 to 35 in good health. Some clones in this sample may be carry-over from other donors' samples. CDR3 loop: CASSLGGIAGGETQYF. The CDR3 bases are TGCGCCAGCAGCTTGGGTGGTATAGCGGGAGGCGAGACCCAGTACTTC.